This TCR beta chain was recovered during a study of T cell changes during pregnancy in multiple sclerosis. The protocol was immunoSEQ multiplex PCR, while the TCRdb copy is restricted to in-frame clones and leaves out a portion. The profile shows 50,000 to 75,000 clones, approximately 90% of them singletons. This clonotype originated in a female donor in good health, enrolled as a control in a pregnancy study. Source: peripheral blood, taken in the third trimester of pregnancy.

The CDR3 DNA is TGCAGCGTTGAAGCCGGGACAGCAGAGACCCAGTACTTC. It encodes CSVEAGTAETQYF. The rearrangement links TRBV29-1 to TRBJ2-5, with 7 bases fitting TRBD1. Germline trimming cut 1 base from V and 4 bases from J; bases unmatched to any gene: 3. Per the germline V gene, CDR1 is SQVTM and CDR2 is ANQGSEA. CDR3 size: 13 residues.